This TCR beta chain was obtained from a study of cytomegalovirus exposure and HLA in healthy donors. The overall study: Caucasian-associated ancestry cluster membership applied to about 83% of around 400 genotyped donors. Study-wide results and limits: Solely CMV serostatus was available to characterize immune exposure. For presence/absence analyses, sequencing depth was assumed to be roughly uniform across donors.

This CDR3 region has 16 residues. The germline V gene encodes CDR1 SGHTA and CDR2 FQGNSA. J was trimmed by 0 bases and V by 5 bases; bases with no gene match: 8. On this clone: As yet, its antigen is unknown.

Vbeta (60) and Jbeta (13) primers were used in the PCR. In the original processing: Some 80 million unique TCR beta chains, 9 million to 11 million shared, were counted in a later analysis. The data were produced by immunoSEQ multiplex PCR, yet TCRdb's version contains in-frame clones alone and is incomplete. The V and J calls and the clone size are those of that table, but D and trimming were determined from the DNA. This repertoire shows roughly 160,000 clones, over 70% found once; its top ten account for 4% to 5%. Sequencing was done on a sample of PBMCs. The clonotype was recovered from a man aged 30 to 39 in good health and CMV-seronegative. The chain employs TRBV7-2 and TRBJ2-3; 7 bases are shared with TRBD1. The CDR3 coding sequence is TGTGCCAGCAGCAAACAAAGGGGGCGCAGCACAGATACGCAGTATTTT. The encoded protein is CASSKQRGRSTDTQYF.